This T cell receptor beta chain was found in a study of OX40 agonist ivuxolimab in advanced cancers. The trim removed 0 bases at V and 2 bases at J, leaving 1 base unmatched. Germline V gene sequence: CDR1 SGHRS, CDR2 YFSETQ. The CDR3 has 14 amino acids. As for this clone: No antigen is known for it. A much more abundant neighbour one base away suggests this may be a read error. Since the CDR3 does not end with the conserved phenylalanine or tryptophan, this likely comes from a read error.

Method: immunoSEQ multiplex PCR; TCRdb's copy keeps in-frame clones and lacks some. The sample contains tens of thousands of clones, less than 90% of which appear only once. Findings and limits, study-wide: Nonresponders, in some cases, also had low normalized T-cell clonal expansion.

Sample: CD4+ or CD8+ T cells sorted from blood, taken in a trial of the OX40 agonist ivuxolimab. This chain connects TRBV5-1 to TRBJ2-7; 8 nucleotides align to TRBD2. The origin of this receptor is an adult with an advanced solid tumor such as melanoma, head and neck, liver or kidney cancer. The CDR3 loop reads CASSLAGGTYEQYL. The CDR3 bases are TGCGCCAGCAGCTTGGCGGGGGGGACCTACGAGCAGTACCTC.